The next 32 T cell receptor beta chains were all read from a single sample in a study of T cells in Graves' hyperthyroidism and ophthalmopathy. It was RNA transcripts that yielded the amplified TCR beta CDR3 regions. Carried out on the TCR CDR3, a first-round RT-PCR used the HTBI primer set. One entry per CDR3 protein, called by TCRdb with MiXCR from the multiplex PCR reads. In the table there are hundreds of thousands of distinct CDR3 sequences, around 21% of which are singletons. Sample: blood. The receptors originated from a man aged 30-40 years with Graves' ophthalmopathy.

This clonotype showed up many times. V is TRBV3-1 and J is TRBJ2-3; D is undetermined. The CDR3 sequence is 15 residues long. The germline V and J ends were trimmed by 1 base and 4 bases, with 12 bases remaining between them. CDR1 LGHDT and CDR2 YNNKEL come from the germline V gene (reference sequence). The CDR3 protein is CASSQGKPASDTQYF. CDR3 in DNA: TGTGCCAGCAGCCAAGGGAAGCCCGCTTCAGATACGCAGTATTTT.

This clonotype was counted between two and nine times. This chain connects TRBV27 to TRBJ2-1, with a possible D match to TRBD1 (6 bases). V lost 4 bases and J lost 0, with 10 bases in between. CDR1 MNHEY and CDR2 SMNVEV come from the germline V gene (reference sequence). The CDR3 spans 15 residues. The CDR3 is CASSYTGSSYNEQFF. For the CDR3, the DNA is TGTGCCAGCAGTTATACAGGGAGCTCCTACAATGAGCAGTTCTTC.

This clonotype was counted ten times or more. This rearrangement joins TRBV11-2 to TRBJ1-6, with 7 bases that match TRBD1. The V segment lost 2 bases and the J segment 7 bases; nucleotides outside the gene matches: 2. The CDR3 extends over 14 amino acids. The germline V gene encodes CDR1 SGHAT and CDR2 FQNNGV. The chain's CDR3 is CASSLRDRNSPLHF. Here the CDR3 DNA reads TGTGCCAGCAGCTTACGGGACAGAAATTCACCCCTCCACTTT.

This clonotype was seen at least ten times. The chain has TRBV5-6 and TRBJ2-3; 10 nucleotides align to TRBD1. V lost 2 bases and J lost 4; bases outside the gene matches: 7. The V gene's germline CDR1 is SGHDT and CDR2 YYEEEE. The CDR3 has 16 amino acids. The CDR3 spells CASSFTTGGAADTQYF. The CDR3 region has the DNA TGTGCCAGCAGCTTTACGACAGGGGGCGCGGCAGATACGCAGTATTTT.

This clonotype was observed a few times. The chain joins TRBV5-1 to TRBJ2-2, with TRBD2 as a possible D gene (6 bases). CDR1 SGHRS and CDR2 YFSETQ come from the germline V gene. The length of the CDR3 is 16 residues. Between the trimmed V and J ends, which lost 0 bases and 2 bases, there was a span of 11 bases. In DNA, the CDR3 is TGCGCCAGCAGCTTGGTCGGGGGATCAAACACCGGGGAGCTGTTTTTT. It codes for CASSLVGGSNTGELFF.

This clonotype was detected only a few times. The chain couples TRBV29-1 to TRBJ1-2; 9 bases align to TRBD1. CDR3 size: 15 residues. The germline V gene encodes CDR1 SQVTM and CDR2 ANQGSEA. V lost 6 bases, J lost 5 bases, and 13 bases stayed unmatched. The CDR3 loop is CSVGGTGRAGYGYTF. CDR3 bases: TGCAGCGTCGGGGGGACAGGGAGGGCAGGGTATGGCTACACCTTC.

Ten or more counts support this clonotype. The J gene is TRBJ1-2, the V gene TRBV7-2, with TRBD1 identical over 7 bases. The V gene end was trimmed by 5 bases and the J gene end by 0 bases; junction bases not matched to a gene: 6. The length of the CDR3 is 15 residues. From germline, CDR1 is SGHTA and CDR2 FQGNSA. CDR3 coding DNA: TGTGCCAGCAGCCTGGACAGGCGTTCTAACTATGGCTACACCTTC. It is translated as CASSLDRRSNYGYTF.

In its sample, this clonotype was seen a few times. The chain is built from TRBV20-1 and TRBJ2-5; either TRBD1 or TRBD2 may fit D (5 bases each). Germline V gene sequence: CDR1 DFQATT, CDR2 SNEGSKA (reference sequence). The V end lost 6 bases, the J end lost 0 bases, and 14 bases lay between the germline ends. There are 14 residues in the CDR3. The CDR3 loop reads CSAHEGTYQETQYF. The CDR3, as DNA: TGCAGTGCCCATGAGGGGACCTACCAAGAGACCCAGTACTTC.

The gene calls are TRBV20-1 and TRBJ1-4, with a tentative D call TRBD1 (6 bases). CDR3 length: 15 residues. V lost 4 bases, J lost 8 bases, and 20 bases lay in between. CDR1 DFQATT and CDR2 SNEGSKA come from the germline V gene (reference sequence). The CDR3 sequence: CSAIRDKPLGEKLFF. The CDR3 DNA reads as TGCAGTGCTATCAGGGACAAACCTTTAGGGGAAAAACTGTTTTTT.

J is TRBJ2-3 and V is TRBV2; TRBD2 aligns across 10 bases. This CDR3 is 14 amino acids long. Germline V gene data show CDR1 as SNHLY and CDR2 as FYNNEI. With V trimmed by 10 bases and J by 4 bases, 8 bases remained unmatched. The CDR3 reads CATSSGRRADTQYF. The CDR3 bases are TGTGCCACCTCTAGCGGGAGAAGAGCAGATACGCAGTATTTT.

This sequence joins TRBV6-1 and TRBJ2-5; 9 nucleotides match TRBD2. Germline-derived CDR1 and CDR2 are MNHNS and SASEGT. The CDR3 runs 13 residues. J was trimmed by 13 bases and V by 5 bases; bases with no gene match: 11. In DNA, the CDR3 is TGTGCCAGCAGTATCGGACTAGCGTCTCCGAGGTACTTC. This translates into CASSIGLASPRYF.

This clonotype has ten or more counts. CDR3 nucleotide sequence: TGTGCCAGCAGTTTTACGGGACAGGGGGTCCGAGAGACCCAGTACTTC. The encoded protein is CASSFTGQGVRETQYF. The gene calls are TRBV12-3 or TRBV12-4 and TRBJ2-5, with 11 bases lining up with TRBD1. V lost 3 bases and J lost 4; bases outside the gene matches: 7. The CDR3 runs to 16 residues.

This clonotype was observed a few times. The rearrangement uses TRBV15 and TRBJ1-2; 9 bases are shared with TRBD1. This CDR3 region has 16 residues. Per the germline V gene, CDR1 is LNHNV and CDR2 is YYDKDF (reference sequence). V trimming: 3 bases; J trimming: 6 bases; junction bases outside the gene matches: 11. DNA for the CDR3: TGTGCCACCAGCAGGGGGATGCGGGACAGGGAAGATGGCTACACCTTC. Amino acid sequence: CATSRGMRDREDGYTF.

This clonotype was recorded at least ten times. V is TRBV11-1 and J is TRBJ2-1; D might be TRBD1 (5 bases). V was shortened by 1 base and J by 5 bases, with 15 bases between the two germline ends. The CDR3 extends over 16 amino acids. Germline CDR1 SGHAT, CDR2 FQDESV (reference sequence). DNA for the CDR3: TGTGCCAGCAGCTTAGTCTGGGAAACAGGTAACAATGAGCAGTTCTTC. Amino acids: CASSLVWETGNNEQFF.

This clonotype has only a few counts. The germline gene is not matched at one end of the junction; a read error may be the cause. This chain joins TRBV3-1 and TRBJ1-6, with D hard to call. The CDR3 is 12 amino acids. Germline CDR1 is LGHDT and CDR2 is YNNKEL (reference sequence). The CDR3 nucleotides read TGTGCCAGCAGCACCGTAAATTCACCCCTCCACTTC. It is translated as CASSTVNSPLHF.

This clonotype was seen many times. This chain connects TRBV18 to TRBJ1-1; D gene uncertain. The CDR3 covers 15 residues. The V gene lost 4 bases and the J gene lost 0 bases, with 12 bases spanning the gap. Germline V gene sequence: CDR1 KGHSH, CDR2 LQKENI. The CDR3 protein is CASSLHGTVNTEAFF. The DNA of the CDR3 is TGTGCCAGCTCACTTCACGGAACGGTGAACACTGAAGCTTTCTTT. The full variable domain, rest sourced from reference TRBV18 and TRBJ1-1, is NAGVMQNPRHLVRRRGQEARLRCSPMKGHSHVYWYRQLPEEGLKFMVYLQKENIIDESGMPKERFSAEFPKEGPSILRIQQVVRGDSAAYFCASSLHGTVNTEAFFGQGTRLTVV.

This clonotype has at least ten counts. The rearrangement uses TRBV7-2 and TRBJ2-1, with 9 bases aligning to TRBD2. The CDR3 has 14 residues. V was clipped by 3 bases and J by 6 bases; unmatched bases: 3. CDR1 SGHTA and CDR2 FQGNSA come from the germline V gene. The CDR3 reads CASSFGTSFNEQFF. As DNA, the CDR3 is TGTGCCAGCAGCTTCGGGACTAGCTTCAATGAGCAGTTCTTC.

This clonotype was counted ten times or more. Here the CDR3 reads CAWRGPGTSTGELFF. CDR3 sequence (DNA): TGTGCCTGGAGAGGGCCGGGTACGAGCACCGGGGAGCTGTTTTTT. This rearrangement joins TRBV30 to TRBJ2-2, with D hard to call. The CDR3 runs 15 residues. V lost 3 bases, J lost 4 bases, and 15 bases lay in between. Germline CDR1 and CDR2: GTSNPN and SVGIG (reference sequence).

The CDR3 DNA follows: TGTGCCAGCAGCCCGGGACTTTATTATGAGCAGTTCTTC. Translation gives CASSPGLYYEQFF. The genes are TRBV12-3 or TRBV12-4 and TRBJ2-1; D possibly corresponds to TRBD2 (6 bases). The CDR3 runs to 13 residues. V lost 6 bases to trimming and J lost 8 bases, with 14 bases between them.

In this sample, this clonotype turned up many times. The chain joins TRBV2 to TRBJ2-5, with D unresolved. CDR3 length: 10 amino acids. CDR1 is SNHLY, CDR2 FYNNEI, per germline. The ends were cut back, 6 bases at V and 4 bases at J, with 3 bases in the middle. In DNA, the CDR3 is TGTGCCAGCAGAAGAGAGACCCAGTACTTC. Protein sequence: CASRRETQYF.

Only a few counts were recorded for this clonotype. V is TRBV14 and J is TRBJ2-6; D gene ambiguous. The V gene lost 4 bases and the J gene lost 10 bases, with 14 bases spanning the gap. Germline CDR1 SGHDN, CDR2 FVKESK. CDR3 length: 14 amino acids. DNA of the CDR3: TGTGCCAGCAGCCTTCATAGAGGACCAAACGTCCTGACTTTC. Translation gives CASSLHRGPNVLTF.

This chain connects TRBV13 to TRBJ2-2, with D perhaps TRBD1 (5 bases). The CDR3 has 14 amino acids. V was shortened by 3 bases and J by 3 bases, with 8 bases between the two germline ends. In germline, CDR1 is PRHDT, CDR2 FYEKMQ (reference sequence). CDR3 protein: CASSFRVDTGELFF. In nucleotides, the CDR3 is TGTGCCAGCAGCTTCAGGGTCGACACCGGGGAGCTGTTTTTT.

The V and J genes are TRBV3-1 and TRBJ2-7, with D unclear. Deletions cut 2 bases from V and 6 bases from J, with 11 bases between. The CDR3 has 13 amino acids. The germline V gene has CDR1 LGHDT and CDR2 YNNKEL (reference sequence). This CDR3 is CASSQLTVPEQYF. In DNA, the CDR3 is TGTGCCAGCAGCCAATTAACAGTCCCCGAGCAGTACTTC.

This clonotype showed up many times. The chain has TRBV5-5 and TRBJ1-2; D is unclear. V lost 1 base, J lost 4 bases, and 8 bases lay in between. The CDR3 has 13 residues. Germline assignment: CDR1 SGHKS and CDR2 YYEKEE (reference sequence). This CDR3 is CASSLTPPYGYTF. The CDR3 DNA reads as TGTGCCAGCAGCTTGACTCCCCCCTATGGCTACACCTTC.

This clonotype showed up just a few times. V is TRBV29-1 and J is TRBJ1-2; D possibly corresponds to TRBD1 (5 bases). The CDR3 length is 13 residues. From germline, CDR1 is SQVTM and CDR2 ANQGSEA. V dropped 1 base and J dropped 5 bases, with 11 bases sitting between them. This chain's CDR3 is CSVEVRDQYGYTF. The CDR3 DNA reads TGCAGCGTTGAAGTAAGGGACCAGTATGGCTACACCTTC.

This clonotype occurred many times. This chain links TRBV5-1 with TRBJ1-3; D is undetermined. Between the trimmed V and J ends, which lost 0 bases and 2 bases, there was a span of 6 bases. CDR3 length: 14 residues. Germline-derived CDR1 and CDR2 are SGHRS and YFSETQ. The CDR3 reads CASSLDGTGNTIYF. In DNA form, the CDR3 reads TGCGCCAGCAGCTTGGACGGGACTGGAAACACCATATATTTT. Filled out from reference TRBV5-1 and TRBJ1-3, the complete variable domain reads KAGVTQTPRYLIKTRGQQVTLSCSPISGHRSVSWYQQTPGQGLQFLFEYFSETQRNKGNFPGRFSGRQFSNSRSEMNVSTLELGDSALYLCASSLDGTGNTIYFGEGSWLTVV.

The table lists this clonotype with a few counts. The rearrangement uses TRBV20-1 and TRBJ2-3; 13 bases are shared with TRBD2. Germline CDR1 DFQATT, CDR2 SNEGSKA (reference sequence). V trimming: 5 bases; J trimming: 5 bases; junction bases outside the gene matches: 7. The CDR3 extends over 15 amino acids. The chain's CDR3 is CSASRTSGRGDTQYF. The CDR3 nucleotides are TGCAGTGCTTCAAGGACTAGCGGGAGAGGAGATACGCAGTATTTT.

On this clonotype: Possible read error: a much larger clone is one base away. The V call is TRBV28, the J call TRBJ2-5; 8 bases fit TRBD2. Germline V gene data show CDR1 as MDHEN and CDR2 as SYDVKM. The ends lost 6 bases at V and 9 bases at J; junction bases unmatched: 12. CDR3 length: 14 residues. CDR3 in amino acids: CASRFSGAGEAQYF. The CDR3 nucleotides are TGTGCCAGCAGATTTAGCGGGGCTGGGGAGGCCCAGTACTTC.

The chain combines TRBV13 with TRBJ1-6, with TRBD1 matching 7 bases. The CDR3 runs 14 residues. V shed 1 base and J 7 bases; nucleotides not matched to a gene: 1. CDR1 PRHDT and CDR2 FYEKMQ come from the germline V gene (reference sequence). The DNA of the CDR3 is TGTGCCAGCAGCTTAGCCAGGGGGAATTCACCCCTCCACTTT. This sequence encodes CASSLARGNSPLHF.

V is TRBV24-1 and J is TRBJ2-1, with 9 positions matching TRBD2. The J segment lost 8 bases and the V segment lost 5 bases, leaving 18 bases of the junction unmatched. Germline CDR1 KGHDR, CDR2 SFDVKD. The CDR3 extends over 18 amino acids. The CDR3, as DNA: TGTGCCACCAGTGGAACCCTCGGGTCTAGCGGGATTGGCGATGAGCAGTTCTTC. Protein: CATSGTLGSSGIGDEQFF.

The CDR3 spells CSARGQGDTEAFF. The DNA of the CDR3 is TGCAGTGCTAGGGGGCAGGGTGACACTGAAGCTTTCTTT. V is TRBV20-1 and J is TRBJ1-1; TRBD1 is a possible D gene (5 bases). V was trimmed by 3 bases and J by 3 bases, leaving 11 bases between them. Germline assignment: CDR1 DFQATT and CDR2 SNEGSKA (reference sequence). This CDR3 spans 13 amino acids.

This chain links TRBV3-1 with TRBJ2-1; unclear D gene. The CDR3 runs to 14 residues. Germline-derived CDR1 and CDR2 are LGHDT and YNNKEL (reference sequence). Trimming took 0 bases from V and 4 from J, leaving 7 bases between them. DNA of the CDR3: TGTGCCAGCAGCCAAGAGCTCGGGTACAATGAGCAGTTCTTC. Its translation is CASSQELGYNEQFF.